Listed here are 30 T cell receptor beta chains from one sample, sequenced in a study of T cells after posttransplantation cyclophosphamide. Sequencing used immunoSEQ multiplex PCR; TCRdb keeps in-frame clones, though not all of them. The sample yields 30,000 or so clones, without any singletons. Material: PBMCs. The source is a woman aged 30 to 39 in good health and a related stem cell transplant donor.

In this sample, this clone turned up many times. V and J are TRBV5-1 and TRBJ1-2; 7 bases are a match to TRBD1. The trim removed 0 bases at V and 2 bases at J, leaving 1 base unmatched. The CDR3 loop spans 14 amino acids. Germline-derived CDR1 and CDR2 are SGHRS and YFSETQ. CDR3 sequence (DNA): TGCGCCAGCAGCTTGGCGGACAGGAACTATGGCTACACCTTC. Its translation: CASSLADRNYGYTF.

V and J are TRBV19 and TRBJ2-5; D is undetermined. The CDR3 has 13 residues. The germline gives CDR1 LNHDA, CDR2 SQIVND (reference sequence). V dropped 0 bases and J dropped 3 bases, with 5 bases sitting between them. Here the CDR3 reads CASSIDTEETQYF. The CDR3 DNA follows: TGTGCCAGTAGTATAGATACAGAAGAGACCCAGTACTTC.

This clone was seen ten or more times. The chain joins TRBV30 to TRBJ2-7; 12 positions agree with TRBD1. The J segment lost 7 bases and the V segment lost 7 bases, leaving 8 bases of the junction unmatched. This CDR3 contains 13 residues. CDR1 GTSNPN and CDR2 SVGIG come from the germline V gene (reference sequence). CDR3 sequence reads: CASKGTGGGEQYF. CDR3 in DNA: TGTGCCTCCAAAGGGACAGGGGGCGGTGAGCAGTACTTC.

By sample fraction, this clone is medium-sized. In DNA form, the CDR3 reads TGTGCCAGCAGTTACGCAGCGGACAGGGGGAAGACTGAAGCTTTCTTT. This gives the protein CASSYAADRGKTEAFF. The rearrangement joins TRBV6-2 or TRBV6-3 to TRBJ1-1, with 10 bases that match TRBD1. Germline V CDR1 and CDR2: MNHEY, SVGEGT. This CDR3 region has 16 residues. V was clipped by 2 bases and J by 5 bases; unmatched bases: 8.

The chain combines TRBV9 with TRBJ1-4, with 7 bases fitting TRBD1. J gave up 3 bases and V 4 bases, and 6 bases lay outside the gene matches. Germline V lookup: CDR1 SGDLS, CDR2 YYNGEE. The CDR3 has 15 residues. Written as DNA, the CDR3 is TGTGCCAGCAGCAAACAGGGGAGAGCTAATGAAAAACTGTTTTTT. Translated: CASSKQGRANEKLFF.

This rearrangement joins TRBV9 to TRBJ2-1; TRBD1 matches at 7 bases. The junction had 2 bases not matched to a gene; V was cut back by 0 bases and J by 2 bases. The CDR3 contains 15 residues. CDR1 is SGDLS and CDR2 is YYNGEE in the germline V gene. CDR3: CASSVAGQPYNEQFF. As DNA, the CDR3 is TGTGCCAGCAGCGTAGCGGGACAGCCCTACAATGAGCAGTTCTTC.

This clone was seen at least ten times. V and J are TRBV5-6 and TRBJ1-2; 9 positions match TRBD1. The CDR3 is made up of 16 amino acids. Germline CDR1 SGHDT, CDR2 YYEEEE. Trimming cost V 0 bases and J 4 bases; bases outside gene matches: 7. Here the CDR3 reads CASSLVGDRGVYGYTF. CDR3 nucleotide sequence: TGTGCCAGCAGCTTGGTTGGCGACAGGGGGGTCTATGGCTACACCTTC.

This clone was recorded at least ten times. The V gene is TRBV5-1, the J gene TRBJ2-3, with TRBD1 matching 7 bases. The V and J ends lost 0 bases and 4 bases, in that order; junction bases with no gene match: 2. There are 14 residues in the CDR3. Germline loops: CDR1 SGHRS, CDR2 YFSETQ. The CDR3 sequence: CASSLAQGPDTQYF. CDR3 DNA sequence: TGCGCCAGCAGCTTGGCACAGGGGCCAGATACGCAGTATTTT.

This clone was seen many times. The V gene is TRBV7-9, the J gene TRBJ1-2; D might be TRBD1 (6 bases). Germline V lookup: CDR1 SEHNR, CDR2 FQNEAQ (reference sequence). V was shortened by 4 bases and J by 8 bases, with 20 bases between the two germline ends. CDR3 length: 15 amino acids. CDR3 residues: CASSSSSGVGSGYTF. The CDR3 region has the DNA TGTGCCAGCAGCTCCAGCTCAGGGGTTGGTAGCGGCTACACCTTC.

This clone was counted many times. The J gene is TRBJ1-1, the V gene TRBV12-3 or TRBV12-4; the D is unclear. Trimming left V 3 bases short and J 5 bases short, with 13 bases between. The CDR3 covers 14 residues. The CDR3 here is CASSFNSPRTEAFF. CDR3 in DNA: TGTGCCAGCAGTTTCAACAGCCCGAGGACTGAAGCTTTCTTT.

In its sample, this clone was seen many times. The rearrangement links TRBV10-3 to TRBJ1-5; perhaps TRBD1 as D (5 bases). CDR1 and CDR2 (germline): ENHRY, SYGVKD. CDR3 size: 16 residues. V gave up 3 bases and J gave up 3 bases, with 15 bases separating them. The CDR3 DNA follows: TGTGCCATCAGTGATGGGGAGCAAGGGGTCAATCAGCCCCAGCATTTT. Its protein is CAISDGEQGVNQPQHF.

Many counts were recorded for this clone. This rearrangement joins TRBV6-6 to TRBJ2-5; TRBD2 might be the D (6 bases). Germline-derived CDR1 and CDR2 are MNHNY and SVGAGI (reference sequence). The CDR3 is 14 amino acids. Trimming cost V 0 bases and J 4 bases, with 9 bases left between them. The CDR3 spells CASSYSEGLETQYF. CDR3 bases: TGTGCCAGCAGTTACTCGGAGGGGCTAGAGACCCAGTACTTC.

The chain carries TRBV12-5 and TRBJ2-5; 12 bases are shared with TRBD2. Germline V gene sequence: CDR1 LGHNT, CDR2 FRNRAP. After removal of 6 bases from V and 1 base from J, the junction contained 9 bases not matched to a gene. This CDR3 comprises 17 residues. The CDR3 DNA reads TGTGCTAGTGGCTCGACTCTAGCGGGGGGGTTCCAAGAGACCCAGTACTTC. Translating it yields CASGSTLAGGFQETQYF.

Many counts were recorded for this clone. CDR3 sequence (DNA): TGTGCCAGCAGCTCGGGACAGCAATATACCATATATTTT. It encodes CASSSGQQYTIYF. V is TRBV28 and J is TRBJ1-3, with 7 bases aligning to TRBD1. In germline, CDR1 is MDHEN, CDR2 SYDVKM. CDR3 size: 13 residues. V lost 6 bases, J lost 10 bases, and 9 bases stayed unmatched.

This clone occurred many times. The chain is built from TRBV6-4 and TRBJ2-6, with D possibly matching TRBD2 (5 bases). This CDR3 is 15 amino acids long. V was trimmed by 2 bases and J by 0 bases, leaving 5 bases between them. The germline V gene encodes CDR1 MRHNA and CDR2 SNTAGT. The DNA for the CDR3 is TGTGCCAGCAGTGACGGACTCTCTGGGGCCAACGTCCTGACTTTC. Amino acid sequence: CASSDGLSGANVLTF.

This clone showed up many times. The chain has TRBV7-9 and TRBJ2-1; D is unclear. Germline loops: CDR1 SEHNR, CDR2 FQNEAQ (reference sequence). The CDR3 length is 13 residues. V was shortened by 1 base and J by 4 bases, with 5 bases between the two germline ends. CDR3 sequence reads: CASSLGQYNEQFF. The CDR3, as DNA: TGTGCCAGCAGCTTAGGCCAGTACAATGAGCAGTTCTTC.

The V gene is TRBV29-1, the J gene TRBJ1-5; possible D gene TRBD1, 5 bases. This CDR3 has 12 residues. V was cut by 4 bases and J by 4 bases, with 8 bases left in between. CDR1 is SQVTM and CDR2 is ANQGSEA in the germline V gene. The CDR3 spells CSVVQGNQPQHF. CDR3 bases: TGCAGCGTTGTGCAGGGTAATCAGCCCCAGCATTTT. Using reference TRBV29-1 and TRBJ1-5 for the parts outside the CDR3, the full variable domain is SAVISQKPSRDICQRGTSLTIQCQVDSQVTMMFWYRQQPGQSLTLIATANQGSEATYESGFVIDKFPISRPNLTFSTLTVSNMSPEDSSIYLCSVVQGNQPQHFGDGTRLSIL.

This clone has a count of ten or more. In nucleotides, the CDR3 is TGTGCCAGTAGTATTGAGGGGGAGACCCAGTACTTC. It encodes CASSIEGETQYF. The chain combines TRBV19 with TRBJ2-5; D possibly uses TRBD1 or TRBD2 (5 bases each). CDR1 and CDR2 from the germline V gene are LNHDA and SQIVND (reference sequence). Trimming removed 3 bases from V and 5 bases from J, with 7 bases in between. The CDR3 sequence is 12 residues long.

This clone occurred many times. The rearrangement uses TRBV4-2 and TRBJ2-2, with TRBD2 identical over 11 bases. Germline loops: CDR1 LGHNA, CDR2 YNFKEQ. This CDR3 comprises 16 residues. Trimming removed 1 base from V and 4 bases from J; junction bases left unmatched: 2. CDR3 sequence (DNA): TGTGCCAGCAGCCAAGTAGCGGGGGGGCTCACCGGGGAGCTGTTTTTT. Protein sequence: CASSQVAGGLTGELFF.

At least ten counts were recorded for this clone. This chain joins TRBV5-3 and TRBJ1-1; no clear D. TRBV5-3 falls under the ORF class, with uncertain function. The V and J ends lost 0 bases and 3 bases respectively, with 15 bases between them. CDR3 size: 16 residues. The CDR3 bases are TGTGCCAGAAGCTTGGCCGTCAGGTTGAGGGACACTGAAGCTTTCTTT. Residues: CARSLAVRLRDTEAFF.

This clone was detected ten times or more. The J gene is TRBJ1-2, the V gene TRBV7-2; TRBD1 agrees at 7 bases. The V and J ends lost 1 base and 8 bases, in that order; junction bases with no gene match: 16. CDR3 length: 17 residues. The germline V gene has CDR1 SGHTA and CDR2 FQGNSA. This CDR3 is CASSLVGGGAFPGGYTF. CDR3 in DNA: TGTGCCAGCAGCTTAGTCGGAGGGGGCGCTTTCCCGGGAGGCTACACCTTC.

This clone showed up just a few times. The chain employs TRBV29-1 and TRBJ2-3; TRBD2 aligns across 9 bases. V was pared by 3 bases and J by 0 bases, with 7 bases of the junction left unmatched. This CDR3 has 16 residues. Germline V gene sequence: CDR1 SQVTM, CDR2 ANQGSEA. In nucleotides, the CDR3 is TGCAGCGTTGAGGGTACAACTAGCGGGAGCACAGATACGCAGTATTTT. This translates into CSVEGTTSGSTDTQYF.

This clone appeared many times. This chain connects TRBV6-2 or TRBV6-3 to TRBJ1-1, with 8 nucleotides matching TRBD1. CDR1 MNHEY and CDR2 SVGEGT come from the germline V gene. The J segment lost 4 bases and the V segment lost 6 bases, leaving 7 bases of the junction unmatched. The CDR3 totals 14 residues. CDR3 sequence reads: CASSTGGWGTEAFF. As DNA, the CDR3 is TGTGCCAGCAGCACAGGGGGTTGGGGCACTGAAGCTTTCTTT.

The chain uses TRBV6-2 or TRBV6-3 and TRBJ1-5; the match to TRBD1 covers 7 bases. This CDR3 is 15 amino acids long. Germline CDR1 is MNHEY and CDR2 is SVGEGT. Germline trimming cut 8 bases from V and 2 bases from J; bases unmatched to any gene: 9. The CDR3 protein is CASARGVFGNQPQHF. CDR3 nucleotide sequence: TGTGCCAGCGCCAGGGGGGTTTTTGGCAATCAGCCCCAGCATTTT.

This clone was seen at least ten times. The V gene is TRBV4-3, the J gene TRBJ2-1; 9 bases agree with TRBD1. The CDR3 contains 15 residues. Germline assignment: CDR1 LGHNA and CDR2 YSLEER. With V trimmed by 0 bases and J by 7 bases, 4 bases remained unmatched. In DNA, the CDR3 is TGCGCCAGCAGCCAAGATTGGGGACAGGGAAATGAGCAGTTCTTC. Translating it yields CASSQDWGQGNEQFF.

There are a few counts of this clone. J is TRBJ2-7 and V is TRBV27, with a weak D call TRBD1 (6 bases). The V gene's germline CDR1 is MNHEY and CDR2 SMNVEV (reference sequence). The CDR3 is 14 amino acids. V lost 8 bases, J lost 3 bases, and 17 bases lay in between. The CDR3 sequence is CASAATGHVYEQYF. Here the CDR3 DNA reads TGTGCCAGCGCTGCGACGGGACACGTCTACGAGCAGTACTTC.

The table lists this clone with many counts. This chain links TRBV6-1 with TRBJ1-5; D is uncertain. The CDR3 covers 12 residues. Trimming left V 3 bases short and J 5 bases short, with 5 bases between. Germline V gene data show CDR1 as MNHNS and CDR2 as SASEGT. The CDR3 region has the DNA TGTGCCAGCAGTGACTCAGATCAGCCCCAGCATTTT. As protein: CASSDSDQPQHF.

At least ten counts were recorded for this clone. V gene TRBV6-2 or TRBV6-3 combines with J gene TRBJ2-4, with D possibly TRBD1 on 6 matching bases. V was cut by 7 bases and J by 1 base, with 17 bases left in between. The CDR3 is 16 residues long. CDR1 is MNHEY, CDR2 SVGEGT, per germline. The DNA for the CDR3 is TGTGCCAGCACCGCCCCAGGGGTTGCGGCCAAAAACATTCAGTACTTC. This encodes CASTAPGVAAKNIQYF.

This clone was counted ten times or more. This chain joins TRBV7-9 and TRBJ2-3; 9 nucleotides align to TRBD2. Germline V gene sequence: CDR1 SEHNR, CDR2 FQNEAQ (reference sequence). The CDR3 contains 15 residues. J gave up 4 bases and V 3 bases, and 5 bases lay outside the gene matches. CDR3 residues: CASSFAGGPSDTQYF. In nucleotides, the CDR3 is TGTGCCAGCAGCTTCGCGGGGGGGCCCTCAGATACGCAGTATTTT.

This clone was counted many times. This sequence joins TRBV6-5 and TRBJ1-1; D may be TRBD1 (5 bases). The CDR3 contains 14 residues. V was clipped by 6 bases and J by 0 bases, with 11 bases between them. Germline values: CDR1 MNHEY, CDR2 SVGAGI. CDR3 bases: TGTGCCAGCAGGCAAGGGACTTTGAACACTGAAGCTTTCTTT. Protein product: CASRQGTLNTEAFF.